The 14 T cell receptor beta chains listed next were all sequenced from one sample in a study of shared clonotypes between healthy human individuals. TCRdb's table, derived via immunoSEQ multiplex PCR, lists solely in-frame clones and lacks some. The table has 450,000 to 600,000 clones, 79% seen once; the top ten hold over 10%. Sequencing was carried out using PBMCs. Receptors were obtained from a woman aged 40 to 50 in good health. Some clones in this sample may be carry-over from other donors' samples.

V gene TRBV7-8 combines with J gene TRBJ2-7; 7 bases map to TRBD2. The CDR3 totals 14 residues. Trimming removed 1 base from V and 5 bases from J; junction bases left unmatched: 5. Germline V gene lookup returns CDR1 SGHVS and CDR2 FQNEAQ. CDR3 in DNA: TGTGCCAGCAGCTTAGACCGGGAGGATAACGAGCAGTACTTC. Translated, it gives CASSLDREDNEQYF.

This chain uses TRBV29-1 with TRBJ2-1; 13 positions agree with TRBD2. V lost 6 bases, J lost 13 bases, and 12 bases stayed unmatched. The germline gives CDR1 SQVTM, CDR2 ANQGSEA. The CDR3 sequence is 14 residues long. The CDR3 sequence is CSVVTSGRLGEQFF. The CDR3 bases are TGCAGCGTCGTGACTAGCGGGAGGCTGGGGGAACAGTTCTTC.

This rearrangement joins TRBV5-1 to TRBJ2-1; 9 bases are a match to TRBD2. This CDR3 has 17 residues. J gave up 4 bases and V 0 bases, and 8 bases lay outside the gene matches. CDR1 and CDR2 (germline): SGHRS, YFSETQ. CDR3 protein: CASSLVPSGDLYNEQFF. CDR3 coding DNA: TGCGCCAGCAGCTTGGTCCCTAGCGGGGATCTTTACAATGAGCAGTTCTTC. Looking up the rest from reference TRBV5-1 and TRBJ2-1 gives the full variable domain: KAGVTQTPRYLIKTRGQQVTLSCSPISGHRSVSWYQQTPGQGLQFLFEYFSETQRNKGNFPGRFSGRQFSNSRSEMNVSTLELGDSALYLCASSLVPSGDLYNEQFFGPGTRLTVL.

The CDR3 loop reads CSGTSGYNEQFF. For the CDR3, the DNA is TGCAGCGGAACTAGCGGGTACAATGAGCAGTTCTTC. This chain connects TRBV29-1 to TRBJ2-1, with 9 bases lining up with TRBD2. CDR3 length: 12 amino acids. V lost 7 bases to trimming and J lost 4 bases; unmatched junction nucleotides: 2. CDR1 SQVTM and CDR2 ANQGSEA come from the germline V gene.

The chain uses TRBV2 and TRBJ2-2; 7 nucleotides match TRBD2. V shed 6 bases, J shed 7 bases, and the junction held 11 bases outside the gene matches. CDR3 size: 15 residues. Germline V gives CDR1 SNHLY, CDR2 FYNNEI. CDR3 DNA: TGTGCCAGCAGGACCCCTAGCGGAGTAATCGGGGAGCTGTTTTTT. Encoded protein: CASRTPSGVIGELFF.

For the CDR3, the DNA is TGTGCCAGCACCCGACCTAACACAGATACGCAGTATTTT. Its protein is CASTRPNTDTQYF. The chain uses TRBV6-5 and TRBJ2-3; unclear D gene. This CDR3 comprises 13 residues. CDR1 and CDR2 (germline): MNHEY, SVGAGI. Trimming cost V 7 bases and J 2 bases, with 10 bases left between them.

Turning to this clone: Given a much more abundant clone one base away, this may be a read error. The chain combines TRBV2 with TRBJ1-2; a possible D gene is TRBD1 (5 bases). The CDR3 spans 12 residues. V was clipped by 6 bases and J by 2 bases, with 7 bases between them. CDR1 and CDR2 from the germline V gene are SNHLY and FYNNEI. In DNA form, the CDR3 reads TGTGCCAGCAGCGGGGACAACTATGGCTACACCTTC. Amino acids: CASSGDNYGYTF.

This chain joins TRBV28 and TRBJ2-2; D is perhaps TRBD1 or TRBD2 (5 bases each). The CDR3 runs to 13 residues. Trimming took 7 bases from V and 6 from J, leaving 12 bases between them. Germline-derived CDR1 and CDR2 are MDHEN and SYDVKM. The CDR3 DNA follows: TGTGCCAGCACCAGGGAGAGCGCCGGGGAGCTGTTTTTT. This gives the protein CASTRESAGELFF.

The genes are TRBV15 and TRBJ1-4, with D perhaps TRBD1 (5 bases). Germline V gives CDR1 LNHNV, CDR2 YYDKDF (reference sequence). V was cut by 1 base and J by 3 bases, with 6 bases left in between. CDR3 length: 14 residues. This chain's CDR3 is CATSRVGANEKLFF. The CDR3 DNA follows: TGTGCCACCAGCAGAGTGGGGGCTAATGAAAAACTGTTTTTT.

The J gene is TRBJ2-7, the V gene TRBV4-2; unclear D gene. Germline V gene data show CDR1 as LGHNA and CDR2 as YNFKEQ. V was cut by 3 bases and J by 0 bases, with 9 bases left in between. This CDR3 is 14 amino acids long. CDR3 loop: CASSHTRISYEQYF. CDR3 DNA: TGTGCCAGCAGCCATACACGAATCTCCTACGAGCAGTACTTC.

V and J are TRBV7-9 and TRBJ2-1; 7 bases map to TRBD2. V was clipped by 4 bases and J by 9 bases; unmatched bases: 12. The V gene's germline CDR1 is SEHNR and CDR2 FQNEAQ (reference sequence). There are 15 residues in the CDR3. The CDR3 DNA sequence: TGTGCCAGCAGCTCTTCTAGGCAGCGGGGTTTTGAGCAGTTCTTC. Translation gives CASSSSRQRGFEQFF.

This clone has a handful of counts. This chain joins TRBV7-8 and TRBJ1-2, with D possibly being TRBD1 (5 bases). The V and J ends lost 2 bases and 2 bases respectively, with 12 bases between them. The CDR3 is made up of 15 amino acids. Germline values: CDR1 SGHVS, CDR2 FQNEAQ. CDR3 loop: CASSLSGASNYGYTF. CDR3 bases: TGTGCCAGCAGCTTATCTGGGGCTTCAAACTATGGCTACACCTTC.

This clone was counted ten times or more. The chain uses TRBV5-1 and TRBJ2-1; D is undetermined. Trimming removed 0 bases at V and 7 bases at J, with 8 bases between. Germline CDR1 SGHRS, CDR2 YFSETQ. This CDR3 has 13 amino acids. The CDR3 loop is CASSLDLLNEQFF. The CDR3 DNA sequence: TGCGCCAGCAGCTTGGACCTCCTTAATGAGCAGTTCTTC.

The chain joins TRBV19 to TRBJ2-3, with unresolved D. The CDR3 runs 13 residues. V was clipped by 8 bases and J by 3 bases, with 12 bases between them. CDR1 is LNHDA, CDR2 SQIVND, per germline (reference sequence). The CDR3, as DNA: TGTGCCAGTCGACCGGTGGGGACAGATACGCAGTATTTT. It translates to CASRPVGTDTQYF.